Listed here are 2 T cell receptor beta chains from one sample, sequenced in a study of T cells after yellow fever vaccination. TCRdb re-derived calls from the 5' RACE reads in MiXCR, one entry per CDR3 protein. The sample carries nearly 300,000 distinct CDR3 sequences, roughly 9% recorded once. The material was CD4+ T cells sorted from PBMCs, obtained 5 days after the yellow fever booster vaccination. Source of these receptors: a young man who received the YFV17D yellow fever vaccine.

This chain uses TRBV12-3 or TRBV12-4 with TRBJ2-3; D unclear. The CDR3 is 14 amino acids. Trimming left V 3 bases short and J 5 bases short, with 12 bases between. The CDR3 DNA reads as TGTGCCAGCAGTTTCTCTTGGGCCCTAGATACGCAGTATTTT. The encoded protein is CASSFSWALDTQYF.

This clonotype was counted only a few times. This chain uses TRBV7-2 with TRBJ2-1, with 9 bases matching TRBD1. Looked up from germline, CDR1 is SGHTA and CDR2 is FQGNSA. V gave up 5 bases and J gave up 11 bases; unmatched junction bases: 13. The CDR3 extends over 15 amino acids. In DNA form, the CDR3 reads TGTGCCAGCAGCCCACAACAGGGGGCGCTGTCGAAGCAGTTCTTC. Translating it yields CASSPQQGALSKQFF.